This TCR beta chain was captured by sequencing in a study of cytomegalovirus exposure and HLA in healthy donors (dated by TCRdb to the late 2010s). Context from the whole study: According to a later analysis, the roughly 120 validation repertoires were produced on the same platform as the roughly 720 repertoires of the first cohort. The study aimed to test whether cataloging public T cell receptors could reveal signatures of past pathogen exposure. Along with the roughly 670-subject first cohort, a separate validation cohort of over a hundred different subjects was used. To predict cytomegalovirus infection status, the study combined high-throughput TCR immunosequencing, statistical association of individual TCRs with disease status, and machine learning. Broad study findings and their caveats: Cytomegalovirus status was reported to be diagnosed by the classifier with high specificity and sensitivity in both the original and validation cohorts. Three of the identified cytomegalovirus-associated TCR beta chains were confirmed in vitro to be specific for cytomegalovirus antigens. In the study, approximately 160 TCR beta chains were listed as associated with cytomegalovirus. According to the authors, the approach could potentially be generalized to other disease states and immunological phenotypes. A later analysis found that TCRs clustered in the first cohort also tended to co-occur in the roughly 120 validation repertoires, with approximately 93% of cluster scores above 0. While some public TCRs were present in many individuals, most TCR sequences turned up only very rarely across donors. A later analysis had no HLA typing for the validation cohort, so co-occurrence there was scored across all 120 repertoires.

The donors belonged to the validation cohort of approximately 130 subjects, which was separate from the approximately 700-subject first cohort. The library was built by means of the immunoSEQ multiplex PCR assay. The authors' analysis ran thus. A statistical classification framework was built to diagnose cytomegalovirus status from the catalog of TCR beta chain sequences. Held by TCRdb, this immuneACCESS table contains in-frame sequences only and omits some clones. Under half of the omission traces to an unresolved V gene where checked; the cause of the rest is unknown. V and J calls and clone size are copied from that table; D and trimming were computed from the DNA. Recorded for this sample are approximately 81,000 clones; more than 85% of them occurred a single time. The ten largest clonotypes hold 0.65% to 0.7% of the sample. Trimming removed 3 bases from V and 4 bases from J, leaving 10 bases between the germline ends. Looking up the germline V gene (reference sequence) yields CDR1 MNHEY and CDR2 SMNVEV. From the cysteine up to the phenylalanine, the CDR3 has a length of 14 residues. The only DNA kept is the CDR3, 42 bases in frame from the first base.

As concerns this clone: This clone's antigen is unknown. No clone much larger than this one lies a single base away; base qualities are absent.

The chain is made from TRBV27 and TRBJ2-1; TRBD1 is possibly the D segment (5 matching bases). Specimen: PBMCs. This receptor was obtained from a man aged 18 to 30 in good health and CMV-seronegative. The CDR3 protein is CASSFQGSYNEQFF. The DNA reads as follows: TGTGCCAGCAGTTTCCAGGGTTCATACAATGAGCAGTTCTTC.